Listed below are T cell receptor beta chains from one sample, sequenced in a study of T cell responses to AZD1222 COVID-19 vaccine. Data came from immunoSEQ multiplex PCR; TCRdb stores just in-frame clones and leaves some out. Of under 95,000 clones listed, almost 90% are singletons. Sequencing used peripheral blood, obtained 28 days after the second AZD1222 dose. Receptor source: an adult who received the AZD1222 COVID-19 vaccine. CDR3s include the opening cysteine and the closing phenylalanine or tryptophan. The D gene is left open where the match is weak. Clone size is stated in some rows and not others, as once, few, many or a class when expanded.

CASSFSGNYGYTF	TGTGCCAGCAGCTTTTCAGGGAACTATGGCTACACCTTC	-	TRBV5-4	TRBJ1-2	-
CASRRRGLEPGNTIYF	TGTGCCAGCAGACGCCGGGGGTTGGAGCCTGGAAACACCATATATTTT	few	TRBV28	TRBJ1-3	-
CASSVRQGGSSGEQYF	TGTGCCAGCAGCGTCCGACAGGGAGGGTCCTCTGGCGAGCAGTACTTC	-	TRBV11-3	TRBJ2-7	-
CASSFGQGEGNEKLFF	TGTGCCAGCAGCTTCGGACAGGGGGAGGGTAATGAAAAACTGTTTTTT	-	TRBV7-9	TRBJ1-4	TRBD1
CASSARGEQYF	TGTGCCAGCAGCGCGAGGGGGGAGCAGTACTTC	-	TRBV7-9	TRBJ2-7	-
CASSQDLLGLAAYEQYF	TGCGCCAGCAGCCAGGATCTCCTGGGACTAGCGGCCTACGAGCAGTACTTC	-	TRBV4-3	TRBJ2-7	TRBD2
CASSFSGQGFTGELFF	TGTGCCAGCAGTTTTAGCGGACAGGGATTCACCGGGGAGCTGTTTTTT	-	TRBV2	TRBJ2-2	TRBD1
CASSVVGGTYNEQFF	TGTGCCAGCAGCGTAGTAGGGGGTACCTACAATGAGCAGTTCTTC	-	TRBV9	TRBJ2-1	-
CSVDSTGLGYEQYF	TGCAGCGTTGACTCAACAGGGCTCGGCTACGAGCAGTACTTC	-	TRBV29-1	TRBJ2-7	-
CASSYIGNSPLHF	TGTGCCAGCAGTTACATTGGGAATTCACCCCTCCACTTT	-	TRBV6-5	TRBJ1-6	-
CASSQALGTGLGEQYF	TGCGCCAGCAGCCAAGCCCTCGGGACAGGGTTGGGGGAGCAGTACTTC	-	TRBV4-1	TRBJ2-7	TRBD1
CASSQDRAELAGAGDTQYF	TGTGCCAGCAGCCAAGACAGAGCCGAACTAGCGGGGGCCGGAGATACGCAGTATTTT	-	TRBV3-1/TRBV3-2	TRBJ2-3	TRBD2
CASSPSRGQGSNYGYTF	TGTGCCAGCAGTCCCTCCCGCGGACAGGGATCTAACTATGGCTACACCTTC	once	TRBV27	TRBJ1-2	TRBD1
CASAKSGGPDREQYF	TGTGCCAGTGCGAAGTCGGGGGGGCCAGACCGCGAGCAGTACTTC	few	TRBV19	TRBJ2-7	TRBD2
CAISDLFEGYEQYF	TGTGCCATCAGTGACCTCTTTGAGGGATACGAGCAGTACTTC	-	TRBV10-3	TRBJ2-7	-
CASQGTANTGELFF	TGCGCCAGCCAAGGGACAGCCAACACCGGGGAGCTGTTTTTT	-	TRBV5-1	TRBJ2-2	TRBD1
CASRLTGNQPQHF	TGTGCCAGCAGACTTACGGGGAATCAGCCCCAGCATTTT	-	TRBV12-3/TRBV12-4	TRBJ1-5	-